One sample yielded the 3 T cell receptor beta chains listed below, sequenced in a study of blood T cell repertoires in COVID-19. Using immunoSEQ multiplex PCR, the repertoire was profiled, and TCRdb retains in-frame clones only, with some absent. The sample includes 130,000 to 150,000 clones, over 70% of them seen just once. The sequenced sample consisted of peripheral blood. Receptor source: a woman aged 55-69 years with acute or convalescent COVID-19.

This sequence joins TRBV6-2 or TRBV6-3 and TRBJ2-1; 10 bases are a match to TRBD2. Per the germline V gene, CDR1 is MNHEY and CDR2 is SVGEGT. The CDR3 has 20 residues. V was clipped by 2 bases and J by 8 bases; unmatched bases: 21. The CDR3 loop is CASSYPIGLAVQWEAHEQFF. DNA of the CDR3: TGTGCCAGCAGTTACCCTATCGGACTAGCGGTCCAATGGGAGGCCCATGAGCAGTTCTTC.

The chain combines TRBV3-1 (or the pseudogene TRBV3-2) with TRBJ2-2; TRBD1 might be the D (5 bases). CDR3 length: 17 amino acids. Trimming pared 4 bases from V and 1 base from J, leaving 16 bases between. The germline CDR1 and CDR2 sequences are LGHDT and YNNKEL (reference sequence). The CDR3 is CASSRLLDSLNTGELFF. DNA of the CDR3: TGTGCCAGCAGCCGCCTTCTAGACAGTTTGAACACCGGGGAGCTGTTTTTT.

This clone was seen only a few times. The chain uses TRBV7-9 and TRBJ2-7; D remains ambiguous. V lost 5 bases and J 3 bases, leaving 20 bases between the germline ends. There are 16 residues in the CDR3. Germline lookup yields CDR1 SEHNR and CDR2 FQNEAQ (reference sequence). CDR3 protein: CASSTVARFSFYEQYF. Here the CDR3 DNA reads TGTGCCAGCAGCACTGTGGCGAGGTTCTCCTTCTACGAGCAGTACTTC. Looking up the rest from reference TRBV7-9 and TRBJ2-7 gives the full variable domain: DTGVSQNPRHKITKRGQNVTFRCDPISEHNRLYWYRQTLGQGPEFLTYFQNEAQLEKSRLLSDRFSAERPKGSFSTLEIQRTEQGDSAMYLCASSTVARFSFYEQYFGPGTRLTVT.